The 26 T cell receptor beta chains in this list originate from one sample, sequenced in a study of shared clonotypes between healthy human individuals. Libraries were prepared by immunoSEQ multiplex PCR; TCRdb keeps only in-frame clonotypes and omits some of them. The profile covers roughly 2 million clones, with 90% to 97% appearing a single time and roughly 0.13% taken by the ten largest. The sequencing sample was made of naive CD4+ T cells sorted from blood. As to subset: CD45RA+ positively selected. The receptors derive from a man between 18 and 35 years old in good health.

For the CDR3, the DNA is TGTGCCAGCAGGCTGCGGGGTTGGGAGACCCAGTACTTC. This gives the protein CASRLRGWETQYF. The chain employs TRBV6-5 and TRBJ2-5, with D perhaps matching TRBD2 (6 bases). Germline assignment: CDR1 MNHEY and CDR2 SVGAGI. CDR3 size: 13 residues. The V gene lost 6 bases and the J gene lost 5 bases, with 13 bases spanning the gap.

This sequence joins TRBV4-3 and TRBJ2-1; D possibly corresponds to TRBD2 (8 bases). In germline, CDR1 is LGHNA, CDR2 YSLEER. The length of the CDR3 is 17 residues. Between the trimmed V and J ends, which lost 1 base and 9 bases, there was a span of 22 bases. CDR3 in DNA: TGCGCCAGCAGCCAAGCTGCAGGGGGGGTAGCGGGAAGTGAGCAGTTCTTC. This sequence encodes CASSQAAGGVAGSEQFF.

CDR3: CASSHKIGFSTDTQYF. Written as DNA, the CDR3 is TGCGCCAGCAGCCATAAAATAGGGTTTAGCACAGATACGCAGTATTTT. The gene calls are TRBV4-1 and TRBJ2-3; no clear D gene. CDR3 length: 16 residues. Deletions cut 3 bases from V and 0 bases from J, with 13 bases between. Germline values: CDR1 MGHRA, CDR2 YSYEKL.

The chain links TRBV30 to TRBJ1-2, with 9 nucleotides matching TRBD1. Germline V gene sequence: CDR1 GTSNPN, CDR2 SVGIG (reference sequence). V trimming: 0 bases; J trimming: 2 bases; junction bases outside the gene matches: 4. The CDR3 contains 15 residues. The CDR3 protein is CAWSVGGQGNYGYTF. In nucleotides, the CDR3 is TGTGCCTGGAGTGTAGGCGGACAGGGGAACTATGGCTACACCTTC. The whole variable domain, filled in from reference TRBV30 and TRBJ1-2, reads SQTIHQWPATLVQPVGSPLSLECTVEGTSNPNLYWYRQAAGRGLQLLFYSVGIGQISSEVPQNLSASRPQDRQFILSSKKLLLSDSGFYLCAWSVGGQGNYGYTFGSGTRLTVV.

The chain couples TRBV10-3 to TRBJ2-2; 8 bases fit TRBD1. J gave up 7 bases and V 6 bases, and 10 bases lay outside the gene matches. Germline CDR1 is ENHRY and CDR2 is SYGVKD. The CDR3 runs 15 residues. This CDR3 reads CAISQGAVGGGELFF. The CDR3 DNA reads as TGTGCCATCAGCCAGGGGGCCGTCGGTGGCGGGGAGCTGTTTTTT.

The rearrangement uses TRBV2 and TRBJ1-5; 7 positions agree with TRBD1. The CDR3 length is 15 residues. The V gene end was trimmed by 7 bases and the J gene end by 4 bases; junction bases not matched to a gene: 10. Germline V gene data show CDR1 as SNHLY and CDR2 as FYNNEI. The CDR3 reads CASTVYRGINQPQHF. CDR3 bases: TGTGCCAGCACCGTTTACAGGGGAATAAATCAGCCCCAGCATTTT.

The chain has TRBV29-1 and TRBJ2-3; D may be TRBD1 (5 bases). Germline assignment: CDR1 SQVTM and CDR2 ANQGSEA. Trimming pared 7 bases from V and 4 bases from J, leaving 15 bases between. The CDR3 totals 13 residues. The DNA of the CDR3 is TGCAGCGCGATAAGGGGTCTGTCAGATACGCAGTATTTT. Protein sequence: CSAIRGLSDTQYF.

The sample holds one count of this clone. The V gene is TRBV7-9, the J gene TRBJ2-1; possibly TRBD1 or TRBD2 for D (7 bases each). Germline lookup yields CDR1 SEHNR and CDR2 FQNEAQ (reference sequence). This CDR3 spans 15 amino acids. Trimming removed 5 bases at V and 4 bases at J, with 15 bases between. CDR3 protein: CASSRGGTVYNEQFF. The CDR3 nucleotides are TGTGCCAGCAGCCGGGGAGGGACAGTTTACAATGAGCAGTTCTTC.

This chain uses TRBV11-2 with TRBJ2-5; D is tentatively TRBD1 or TRBD2 (6 bases each). V shed 1 base and J shed 1 base, with 10 bases lying between them. In germline, CDR1 is SGHAT, CDR2 FQNNGV. This CDR3 contains 15 residues. DNA of the CDR3: TGTGCCAGCAGCTTAGGGGGGGCTACCCAAGAGACCCAGTACTTC. It yields the protein CASSLGGATQETQYF.

The chain is built from TRBV10-2 and TRBJ1-2; D gene unclear. Between the trimmed V and J ends, which lost 8 bases and 7 bases, there was a span of 17 bases. CDR3 length equals 13 residues. Germline V gene data show CDR1 as WSHSY and CDR2 as SAAADI. CDR3 loop: CASGVYGRGGYTF. In DNA, the CDR3 is TGCGCCAGCGGCGTTTATGGACGGGGTGGCTACACCTTC.

The rearrangement uses TRBV7-9 and TRBJ2-1; 11 bases fit TRBD2. The CDR3 length is 17 residues. V was pared by 3 bases and J by 7 bases, with 11 bases of the junction left unmatched. Germline V gene data show CDR1 as SEHNR and CDR2 as FQNEAQ (reference sequence). CDR3 nucleotide sequence: TGTGCCAGCAGCTTCGAAAAACTAGCGGGAGAGGGAAATGAGCAGTTCTTC. Its translation: CASSFEKLAGEGNEQFF.

The gene calls are TRBV11-2 and TRBJ2-3; a weak D match, TRBD2 (6 bases). Trimming took 1 base from V and 4 from J, leaving 18 bases between them. The germline CDR1 and CDR2 sequences are SGHAT and FQNNGV. This CDR3 is built from 17 residues. CDR3 DNA sequence: TGTGCCAGCAGCTTAGGTGGACTACTTCTCGTTGCAGATACGCAGTATTTT. It yields the protein CASSLGGLLLVADTQYF.

This chain connects TRBV28 to TRBJ2-7, with TRBD1 as a possible D gene (6 bases). The CDR3 length is 15 residues. V was clipped by 5 bases and J by 3 bases, with 17 bases between them. The germline gives CDR1 MDHEN, CDR2 SYDVKM. As DNA, the CDR3 is TGTGCCAGCAGTCAAGCCCGGGACATATTCTACGAGCAGTACTTC. Translating it yields CASSQARDIFYEQYF.

V gene TRBV15 combines with J gene TRBJ2-7, with 10 bases aligning to TRBD1. The CDR3 contains 16 residues. From germline, CDR1 is LNHNV and CDR2 YYDKDF (reference sequence). Trimming removed 4 bases from V and 1 base from J; junction bases left unmatched: 7. CDR3: CATSIPGQGNSYEQYF. CDR3 in DNA: TGTGCCACCAGCATACCGGGACAGGGGAATTCCTACGAGCAGTACTTC.

The chain joins TRBV6-6 to TRBJ2-7; a weak D match, TRBD2 (5 bases). Germline-derived CDR1 and CDR2 are MNHNY and SVGAGI (reference sequence). The CDR3 consists of 13 residues. Trimming cost V 2 bases and J 3 bases, with 8 bases left between them. This CDR3 reads CASSYGEYYEQYF. CDR3 nucleotides: TGTGCCAGCAGTTACGGGGAGTACTACGAGCAGTACTTC.

J is TRBJ2-3 and V is TRBV5-1; 9 bases are shared with TRBD2. V shed 4 bases and J 5 bases; nucleotides not matched to a gene: 5. This CDR3 is built from 14 residues. CDR1 is SGHRS and CDR2 is YFSETQ in the germline V gene. This chain's CDR3 is CASSRSGSEDTQYF. The CDR3 DNA sequence: TGCGCCAGCAGCCGTAGCGGGAGTGAAGATACGCAGTATTTT.

The chain combines TRBV10-1 with TRBJ2-7, with 9 bases identical to TRBD1. Germline V lookup: CDR1 WNHNN, CDR2 SYGVQD (reference sequence). CDR3 length: 13 amino acids. The junction had 2 bases not matched to a gene; V was cut back by 5 bases and J by 3 bases. This CDR3 reads CASSPDRGYEQYF. The CDR3 region has the DNA TGCGCCAGCAGTCCGGACAGGGGCTACGAGCAGTACTTC.

On this clone: At the DNA level, this CDR3 is encoded by other sequences in the same sample as well. Here the CDR3 reads CASSQDLGSYTGELFF. CDR3 in DNA: TGCGCCAGCAGCCAAGATCTCGGGTCTTACACCGGGGAGCTGTTTTTT. The V call is TRBV4-1, the J call TRBJ2-2, with no clear D. With 0 bases removed from V and 3 bases from J, the gap between germline ends came to 11 bases. The CDR3 consists of 16 residues. CDR1 is MGHRA, CDR2 YSYEKL, per germline.

V gene TRBV18 combines with J gene TRBJ1-2; tentative D call: TRBD1 (6 bases). Germline CDR1 KGHSH, CDR2 LQKENI. V was cut by 1 base and J by 8 bases, with 17 bases left in between. The CDR3 loop spans 15 amino acids. The CDR3: CASSPRDRMRRGYTF. The CDR3 coding sequence is TGTGCCAGCTCACCACGAGACAGGATGCGAAGAGGCTACACCTTC.

The chain has TRBV5-8 and TRBJ1-6, with 8 bases aligning to TRBD1. Germline values: CDR1 SGHTS, CDR2 YDEGEE. The CDR3 has 13 residues. Unmatched junction bases numbered 7, after V lost 1 base and J lost 16 bases. The CDR3 reads CASSLKDRAILHF. DNA for the CDR3: TGTGCCAGCAGCTTGAAGGACAGGGCAATACTCCACTTT. The whole variable domain, filled in from reference TRBV5-8 and TRBJ1-6, reads EAGVTQSPTHLIKTRGQQATLRCSPISGHTSVYWYQQALGLGLQFLLWYDEGEERNRGNFPPRFSGRQFPNYSSELNVNALELEDSALYLCASSLKDRAILHFGNGTRLTVT.

The chain couples TRBV27 to TRBJ2-3, with 7 bases identical to TRBD2. Unmatched junction bases numbered 14, after V lost 3 bases and J lost 5 bases. This CDR3 comprises 17 residues. The germline CDR1 and CDR2 sequences are MNHEY and SMNVEV (reference sequence). CDR3: CASSFRTRGYSGDTQYF. The CDR3 bases are TGTGCCAGCAGTTTCCGGACGCGGGGGTATAGTGGAGATACGCAGTATTTT.

V usage is TRBV18 and J usage is TRBJ2-1; 10 nucleotides match TRBD1. V was clipped by 6 bases and J by 6 bases; unmatched bases: 8. The CDR3 runs to 15 residues. CDR1 and CDR2 (germline): KGHSH, LQKENI. The CDR3 DNA follows: TGTGCCAGCTCCTCGGGGACAGGGGCGGGCAATGAGCAGTTCTTC. It specifies CASSSGTGAGNEQFF.

The chain has TRBV4-1 and TRBJ2-2, with D possibly being TRBD1 (6 bases). The CDR3 sequence is 18 residues long. Germline V lookup: CDR1 MGHRA, CDR2 YSYEKL. V was clipped by 0 bases and J by 1 base, with 15 bases between them. In DNA form, the CDR3 reads TGCGCCAGCAGCCAAGAAAGGCAGGGGATGGGGAACACCGGGGAGCTGTTTTTT. Its protein is CASSQERQGMGNTGELFF.

The rearrangement links TRBV5-1 to TRBJ2-1; 8 nucleotides match TRBD1. CDR1 SGHRS and CDR2 YFSETQ come from the germline V gene. This CDR3 contains 15 residues. Losses at the gene ends were 5 bases for V and 3 bases for J; bases not matched to a gene: 7. The CDR3 region is CASRMTGEHYNEQFF. CDR3 in DNA: TGCGCCAGCAGGATGACAGGGGAACACTACAATGAGCAGTTCTTC. The full variable domain, with the rest looked up from reference TRBV5-1 and TRBJ2-1, is KAGVTQTPRYLIKTRGQQVTLSCSPISGHRSVSWYQQTPGQGLQFLFEYFSETQRNKGNFPGRFSGRQFSNSRSEMNVSTLELGDSALYLCASRMTGEHYNEQFFGPGTRLTVL.

The chain links TRBV10-1 to TRBJ2-3; 7 bases map to TRBD1. Germline values: CDR1 WNHNN, CDR2 SYGVQD (reference sequence). The trim removed 3 bases at V and 2 bases at J, leaving 2 bases unmatched. CDR3 length: 14 amino acids. CDR3 sequence reads: CASSDGTATDTQYF. The CDR3 nucleotides read TGCGCCAGCAGTGATGGGACAGCCACAGATACGCAGTATTTT.

The rearrangement joins TRBV21-1 to TRBJ2-7; the D call of TRBD2 is as the table states it, not checked on the DNA. TRBV21-1 represents a pseudogene. This CDR3 has 17 amino acids. This CDR3 is CASSRSEVVGGPCEQYF. CDR3 nucleotide sequence: TGTGCCAGCAGCAGGAGCGAGGTAGTGGGAGGGCCGTGCGAGCAGTACTTC.